This T cell receptor beta chain derives from a study of identical twins. Whole-study findings and limits: Models underestimated how often monozygotic twins shared out-of-frame TCR alpha.

V shed 0 bases and J 2 bases; nucleotides not matched to a gene: 4. Germline V gives CDR1 SGHAT, CDR2 FQNNGV. CDR3 length: 16 residues. This clonotype was counted between two and nine times. The antigen is unknown. Healthy Caucasians made up all donors. One entry per CDR3 protein results from TCRdb running MiXCR on the 5' RACE reads. The sample has a few hundred thousand distinct CDR3 sequences; about 8.5% are singletons. Separately, the same data were catalogued under a study of yellow fever vaccine responses in identical twins.

This chain uses TRBV11-2 with TRBJ2-7, with 10 bases fitting TRBD2. The TCR sequence derives from a woman under 30 in good health. Sequences were obtained from CD8+ T cells sorted from blood. CDR3 sequence: CASSLDLAGEAYEQYF. CDR3 nucleotides: TGTGCCAGCAGCTTAGACCTAGCGGGGGAGGCCTACGAGCAGTACTTC.